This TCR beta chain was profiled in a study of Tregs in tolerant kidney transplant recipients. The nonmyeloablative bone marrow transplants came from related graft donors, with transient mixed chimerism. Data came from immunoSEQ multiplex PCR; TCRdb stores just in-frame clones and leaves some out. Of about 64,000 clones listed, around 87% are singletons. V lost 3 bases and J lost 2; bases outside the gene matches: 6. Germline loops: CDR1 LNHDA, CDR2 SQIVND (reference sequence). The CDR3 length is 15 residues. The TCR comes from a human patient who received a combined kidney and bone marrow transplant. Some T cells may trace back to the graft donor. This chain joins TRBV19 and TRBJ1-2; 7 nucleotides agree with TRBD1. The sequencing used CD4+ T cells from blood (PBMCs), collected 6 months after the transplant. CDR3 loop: CASSIEGQDNYGYTF. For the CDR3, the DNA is TGTGCCAGTAGTATCGAAGGACAGGACAACTATGGCTACACCTTC. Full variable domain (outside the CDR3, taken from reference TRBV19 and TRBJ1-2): DGGITQSPKYLFRKEGQNVTLSCEQNLNHDAMYWYRQDPGQGLRLIYYSQIVNDFQKGDIAEGYSVSREKKESFPLTVTSAQKNPTAFYLCASSIEGQDNYGYTFGSGTRLTVV.